These 32 T cell receptor beta chains came from one sample sequenced in a study of blood T cell repertoires in COVID-19. The protocol was immunoSEQ multiplex PCR, while the TCRdb copy is restricted to in-frame clones and leaves out a portion. The top ten clones hold about 2.4% of a sample with around 68,000 clones, 88% of them seen once. The material sequenced was peripheral blood. The receptors here all came from a human donor in a cohort sampled during active COVID-19.

J is TRBJ2-7 and V is TRBV7-2, with D perhaps matching TRBD2 (6 bases). In germline, CDR1 is SGHTA, CDR2 FQGNSA. The germline V and J ends were trimmed by 0 bases and 6 bases, with 21 bases remaining between them. This CDR3 is 17 amino acids long. The CDR3 DNA follows: TGTGCCAGCAGCTTAGCGCTTTATGTCGGGAGCCCGGCCGAGCAGTACTTC. Translated: CASSLALYVGSPAEQYF.

The CDR3 sequence: CASSWRDRDTEAFF. The CDR3 nucleotides are TGTGCCAGCAGTTGGCGCGACAGGGACACTGAAGCTTTCTTT. This chain links TRBV27 with TRBJ1-1; 7 bases match TRBD1. J was trimmed by 3 bases and V by 4 bases; bases with no gene match: 5. The CDR3 is 14 amino acids. CDR1 and CDR2 (germline): MNHEY, SMNVEV (reference sequence).

This chain links TRBV9 with TRBJ1-2, with D hard to call. CDR3 length: 15 amino acids. Germline V gene sequence: CDR1 SGDLS, CDR2 YYNGEE. V was shortened by 0 bases and J by 4 bases, with 13 bases between the two germline ends. The CDR3 loop is CASSVGRAGIYGYTF. As DNA, the CDR3 is TGTGCCAGCAGCGTAGGACGGGCGGGGATCTATGGCTACACCTTC.

J is TRBJ1-6 and V is TRBV27; possible D gene TRBD1, 6 bases. V dropped 6 bases and J dropped 0 bases, with 21 bases sitting between them. CDR3 length: 19 amino acids. Germline CDR1 reads MNHEY; CDR2 reads SMNVEV (reference sequence). The CDR3 DNA sequence: TGTGCCAGCAGCCTTCCACCGGGACATCCAAGCTCCTATAATTCACCCCTCCACTTT. This encodes CASSLPPGHPSSYNSPLHF.

This CDR3 reads CASSIQGARGTEAFF. As DNA, the CDR3 is TGTGCCAGTAGTATCCAGGGGGCGCGGGGCACTGAAGCTTTCTTT. The chain has TRBV19 and TRBJ1-1, with 8 positions matching TRBD1. The germline CDR1 and CDR2 sequences are LNHDA and SQIVND (reference sequence). The CDR3 totals 15 residues. V lost 3 bases to trimming and J lost 4 bases; unmatched junction nucleotides: 7.

The rearrangement uses TRBV28 and TRBJ2-2, with TRBD2 identical over 9 bases. In germline, CDR1 is MDHEN, CDR2 SYDVKM. V lost 4 bases to trimming and J lost 4 bases; unmatched junction nucleotides: 7. The CDR3 is 16 amino acids. The CDR3 region has the DNA TGTGCCAGCAGTTCGCCGACTAGCGGTTCCACCGGGGAGCTGTTTTTT. This sequence encodes CASSSPTSGSTGELFF.

The chain uses TRBV30 and TRBJ2-2; D unresolved. Per the germline V gene, CDR1 is GTSNPN and CDR2 is SVGIG (reference sequence). Trimming stripped 4 bases from V and 2 bases from J, with 14 bases between. The length of the CDR3 is 15 residues. CDR3 coding DNA: TGTGCCTGGACCCCGCTTCAGGTTAACACCGGGGAGCTGTTTTTT. Translating it yields CAWTPLQVNTGELFF.

The chain is built from TRBV28 and TRBJ1-1; the match to TRBD1 covers 8 bases. The CDR3 spans 15 residues. J was trimmed by 4 bases and V by 6 bases; bases with no gene match: 10. Germline V gene data show CDR1 as MDHEN and CDR2 as SYDVKM. CDR3 in amino acids: CASSQGTGYVTEAFF. The CDR3 DNA follows: TGTGCCAGCAGCCAGGGGACAGGCTACGTCACTGAAGCTTTCTTT.

This clone occurred once. The V and J genes are TRBV11-2 and TRBJ2-5; TRBD1 aligns across 7 bases. This CDR3 region has 15 residues. Trimming took 5 bases from V and 4 from J; bases not matched to a gene: 10. Germline-derived CDR1 and CDR2 are SGHAT and FQNNGV. In DNA form, the CDR3 reads TGTGCCAGCAGCCCAGGGACAGATTGGTTAGAGACCCAGTACTTC. Protein product: CASSPGTDWLETQYF.

The rearrangement joins TRBV5-6 to TRBJ2-3; maybe TRBD2 (6 bases). CDR1 and CDR2 (germline): SGHDT, YYEEEE. The CDR3 loop spans 15 amino acids. V lost 0 bases and J lost 3, with 11 bases in between. CDR3 DNA sequence: TGTGCCAGCAGCTTGGTTCCTAGCGAGACAGATACGCAGTATTTT. As protein: CASSLVPSETDTQYF.

The chain employs TRBV4-1 and TRBJ1-5; D not resolved. The germline V gene has CDR1 MGHRA and CDR2 YSYEKL. This CDR3 has 13 amino acids. V was shortened by 4 bases and J by 4 bases, with 8 bases between the two germline ends. The CDR3 DNA reads as TGCGCCAGCAGCCGGCAGGTAAATCAGCCCCAGCATTTT. Its protein product is CASSRQVNQPQHF.

CDR3 DNA: TGTGCCAGCAGTGATGTGGCTGAGCAGTTCTTC. It yields the protein CASSDVAEQFF. The chain has TRBV6-1 and TRBJ2-1; D not certain. This CDR3 comprises 11 residues. V was clipped by 3 bases and J by 9 bases, with 6 bases between them. Germline V gene lookup returns CDR1 MNHNS and CDR2 SASEGT.

The table lists this clone with a count of one. V and J are TRBV5-6 and TRBJ2-3; TRBD1 matches at 10 bases. The germline CDR1 and CDR2 sequences are SGHDT and YYEEEE. Trimming took 0 bases from V and 11 from J; bases not matched to a gene: 12. CDR3 size: 16 residues. The CDR3 bases are TGTGCCAGCAGCTTGGCGGGACAGGGGACGGGCTCCTGGCAGTATTTT. It translates to CASSLAGQGTGSWQYF.

The chain recombines TRBV10-1 with TRBJ1-2; a weak D match, TRBD1 (6 bases). Trimming took 6 bases from V and 7 from J, leaving 18 bases between them. Germline values: CDR1 WNHNN, CDR2 SYGVQD (reference sequence). The CDR3 is 14 amino acids. The CDR3 reads CASSSHTGYGGYTF. CDR3 in DNA: TGCGCCAGCAGCTCGCACACAGGGTATGGTGGCTACACCTTC.

V gene TRBV6-6 combines with J gene TRBJ1-1, with D perhaps TRBD1 (5 bases). The CDR3 contains 14 residues. V lost 5 bases and J 2 bases, leaving 12 bases between the germline ends. Germline lookup yields CDR1 MNHNY and CDR2 SVGAGI (reference sequence). The CDR3 DNA is TGTGCCAGCAGTGCCGGGGGAGTAAACACTGAAGCTTTCTTT. It is translated as CASSAGGVNTEAFF.

This clone came up once. V is TRBV2 and J is TRBJ1-5; D not resolved. V shed 5 bases and J shed 0 bases, with 11 bases lying between them. CDR3 size: 15 residues. Germline CDR1 and CDR2: SNHLY and FYNNEI. CDR3 bases: TGTGCCAGCAGTTTCGTAGCTGATAGCAATCAGCCCCAGCATTTT. Its translation: CASSFVADSNQPQHF.

This clone was seen just once. V and J are TRBV4-1 and TRBJ1-2; 9 nucleotides align to TRBD1. The CDR3 totals 15 residues. J gave up 5 bases and V 5 bases, and 9 bases lay outside the gene matches. Germline CDR1 MGHRA, CDR2 YSYEKL. DNA of the CDR3: TGCGCCAGCAGCGAGGTGGGACAGGGCGGATATGGCTACACCTTC. Encoded protein: CASSEVGQGGYGYTF.

The chain links TRBV5-1 to TRBJ2-3, with D perhaps matching TRBD2 (5 bases). Trimming took 0 bases from V and 0 from J, leaving 8 bases between them. From germline, CDR1 is SGHRS and CDR2 YFSETQ. CDR3 size: 15 residues. DNA for the CDR3: TGCGCCAGCAGCTTGGGAGGGATGAGCACAGATACGCAGTATTTT. Its protein product is CASSLGGMSTDTQYF.

This rearrangement joins TRBV7-9 to TRBJ2-1, with 9 bases identical to TRBD2. Germline V CDR1 and CDR2: SEHNR, FQNEAQ (reference sequence). CDR3 size: 15 residues. V shed 1 base, J shed 6 bases, and the junction held 4 bases outside the gene matches. This chain's CDR3 is CASSLEGLAGNEQFF. The CDR3, as DNA: TGTGCCAGCAGCTTAGAGGGACTAGCTGGCAATGAGCAGTTCTTC.

This rearrangement joins TRBV29-1 to TRBJ2-5; TRBD1 matches at 11 bases. With V trimmed by 6 bases and J by 4 bases, 7 bases remained unmatched. The germline V gene has CDR1 SQVTM and CDR2 ANQGSEA. The CDR3 has 14 amino acids. The chain's CDR3 is CSVRAGTGGETQYF. The CDR3 DNA reads as TGCAGCGTGCGAGCCGGGACAGGGGGAGAGACCCAGTACTTC.

This clone was observed a few times. The chain joins TRBV12-3 or TRBV12-4 to TRBJ1-5; possibly TRBD1 for D (5 bases). The V end lost 5 bases, the J end lost 9 bases, and 8 bases lay between the germline ends. This CDR3 comprises 11 residues. This chain's CDR3 is CASSHRGPQHF. CDR3 nucleotide sequence: TGTGCCAGCAGTCATAGGGGGCCCCAGCATTTT.

The V and J genes are TRBV27 and TRBJ1-1, with D perhaps matching TRBD1 (5 bases). Between the trimmed V and J ends, which lost 5 bases and 1 base, there was a span of 14 bases. The length of the CDR3 is 15 residues. Germline CDR1 MNHEY, CDR2 SMNVEV (reference sequence). The CDR3 spells CASSLAGPQNTEAFF. The CDR3 bases are TGTGCCAGCAGTCTCGCGGGGCCTCAGAACACTGAAGCTTTCTTT.

The V gene is TRBV19, the J gene TRBJ2-7, with D possibly matching TRBD2 (6 bases). With 5 bases removed from V and 1 base from J, the gap between germline ends came to 12 bases. In germline, CDR1 is LNHDA, CDR2 SQIVND (reference sequence). This CDR3 comprises 14 residues. As DNA, the CDR3 is TGTGCCAGTAGTTCCGGCCGGGGGTCCTACGAGCAGTACTTC. Translation: CASSSGRGSYEQYF.

This rearrangement joins TRBV6-5 to TRBJ2-7, with 7 nucleotides matching TRBD1. Looked up from germline, CDR1 is MNHEY and CDR2 is SVGAGI. V gave up 7 bases and J gave up 2 bases; unmatched junction bases: 11. This CDR3 is 15 amino acids long. The CDR3 region is CASMRMTGITYEQYF. DNA for the CDR3: TGTGCCAGCATGAGGATGACAGGGATTACCTACGAGCAGTACTTC.

The chain's CDR3 is CASSTYRGLYEQYF. In nucleotides, the CDR3 is TGTGCCAGTAGTACTTACAGGGGCCTTTACGAGCAGTACTTC. The chain links TRBV19 to TRBJ2-7, with 7 bases that match TRBD1. In germline, CDR1 is LNHDA, CDR2 SQIVND (reference sequence). The CDR3 spans 14 residues. V trimming: 4 bases; J trimming: 4 bases; junction bases outside the gene matches: 7.

J is TRBJ2-6 and V is TRBV29-1, with TRBD2 as a possible D gene (6 bases). From germline, CDR1 is SQVTM and CDR2 ANQGSEA. V lost 6 bases and J 1 base, leaving 13 bases between the germline ends. The CDR3 extends over 15 amino acids. The CDR3 region is CSVPGGASGANVLTF. The CDR3 bases are TGCAGCGTCCCGGGCGGGGCGTCTGGGGCCAACGTCCTGACTTTC. The variable domain in full, completed from reference TRBV29-1 and TRBJ2-6, reads SAVISQKPSRDICQRGTSLTIQCQVDSQVTMMFWYRQQPGQSLTLIATANQGSEATYESGFVIDKFPISRPNLTFSTLTVSNMSPEDSSIYLCSVPGGASGANVLTFGAGSRLTVL.

The chain carries TRBV18 and TRBJ1-4, with D perhaps TRBD1 (6 bases). Per germline, CDR1 KGHSH and CDR2 LQKENI. With 2 bases removed from V and 0 bases from J, the gap between germline ends came to 7 bases. This CDR3 is built from 15 residues. The DNA for the CDR3 is TGTGCCAGCTCACCAAGGACAGCAACTAATGAAAAACTGTTTTTT. Encoded protein: CASSPRTATNEKLFF.

With respect to this clone: Sequence at one end of the junction differs from germline and may be a read error. This chain links TRBV10-1 with TRBJ2-1; maybe TRBD2 (6 bases). The CDR3 is 15 residues long. Germline loops: CDR1 WNHNN, CDR2 SYGVQD (reference sequence). The CDR3 DNA reads TGCGCCAGCAGTGAGTCAGCGCAGCGGCAGACTAGGGTACTCTTC. This encodes CASSESAQRQTRVLF.

This sequence joins TRBV6-2 or TRBV6-3 and TRBJ1-2, with 9 positions matching TRBD1. CDR1 and CDR2 (germline): MNHEY, SVGEGT. V lost 5 bases to trimming and J lost 5 bases; unmatched junction nucleotides: 3. This CDR3 spans 13 amino acids. The CDR3 coding sequence is TGTGCCAGCAGTCTACAGGGGGCTTATGGCTACACCTTC. Residues: CASSLQGAYGYTF.

This clone was recorded a few times. The V and J genes are TRBV11-1 and TRBJ2-3; 7 positions match TRBD1. CDR3 length: 16 residues. With V trimmed by 0 bases and J by 4 bases, 7 bases remained unmatched. CDR1 is SGHAT, CDR2 FQDESV, per germline (reference sequence). The CDR3 spells CASSLASRQGADTQYF. The CDR3 DNA reads as TGTGCCAGCAGCTTAGCATCCCGGCAGGGGGCAGATACGCAGTATTTT.

The V and J genes are TRBV7-2 and TRBJ2-7; the D is unclear. V lost 2 bases and J lost 3, with 8 bases in between. The germline CDR1 and CDR2 sequences are SGHTA and FQGNSA. CDR3 length: 13 residues. The CDR3 sequence: CASSLQTFYEQYF. The CDR3 bases are TGTGCCAGCAGCTTACAGACATTCTACGAGCAGTACTTC.

The genes are TRBV5-1 and TRBJ2-1; 9 bases agree with TRBD1. The CDR3 runs to 15 residues. CDR1 SGHRS and CDR2 YFSETQ come from the germline V gene. Trimming cost V 3 bases and J 10 bases; bases outside gene matches: 11. The CDR3 region is CASSSAPGQGREQFF. The CDR3 DNA reads as TGCGCCAGCAGCTCCGCCCCGGGACAGGGACGGGAGCAGTTCTTC.